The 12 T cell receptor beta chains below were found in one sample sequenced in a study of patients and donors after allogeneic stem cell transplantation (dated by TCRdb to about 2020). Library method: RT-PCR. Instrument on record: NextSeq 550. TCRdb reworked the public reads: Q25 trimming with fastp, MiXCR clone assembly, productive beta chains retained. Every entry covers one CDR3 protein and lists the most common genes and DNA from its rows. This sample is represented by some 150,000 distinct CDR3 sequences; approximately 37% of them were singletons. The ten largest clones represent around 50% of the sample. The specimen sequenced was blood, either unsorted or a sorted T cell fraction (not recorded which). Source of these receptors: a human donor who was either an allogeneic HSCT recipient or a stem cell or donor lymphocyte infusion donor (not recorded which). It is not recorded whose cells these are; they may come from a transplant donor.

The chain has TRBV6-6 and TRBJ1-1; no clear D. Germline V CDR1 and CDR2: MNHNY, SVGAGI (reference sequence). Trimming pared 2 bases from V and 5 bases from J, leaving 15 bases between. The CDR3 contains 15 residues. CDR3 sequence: CASSYKEDLSTEAFF. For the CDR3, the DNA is TGTGCCAGCAGTTACAAGGAGGACCTTAGTACTGAAGCTTTCTTT.

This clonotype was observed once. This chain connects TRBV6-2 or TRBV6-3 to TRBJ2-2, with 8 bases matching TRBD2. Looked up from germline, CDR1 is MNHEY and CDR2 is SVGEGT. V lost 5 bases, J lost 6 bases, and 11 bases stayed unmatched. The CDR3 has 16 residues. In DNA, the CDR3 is TGTGCCAGCAGTGCAACTCCCGGAGCGGGGGCCGGGGAGCTGTTTTTT. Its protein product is CASSATPGAGAGELFF.

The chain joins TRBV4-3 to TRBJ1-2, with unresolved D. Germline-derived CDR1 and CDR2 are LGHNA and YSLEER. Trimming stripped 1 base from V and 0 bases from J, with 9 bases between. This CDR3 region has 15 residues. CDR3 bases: TGCGCCAGCAGCCAAGGACCCAGGACTAACTATGGCTACACCTTC. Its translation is CASSQGPRTNYGYTF.

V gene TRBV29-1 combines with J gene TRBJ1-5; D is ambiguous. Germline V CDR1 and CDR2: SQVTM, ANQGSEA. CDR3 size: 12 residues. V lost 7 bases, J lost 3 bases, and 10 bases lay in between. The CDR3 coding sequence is TGCAGCGCCCTTAGCTTCAATCAGCCCCAGCATTTT. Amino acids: CSALSFNQPQHF. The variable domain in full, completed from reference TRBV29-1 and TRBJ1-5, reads SAVISQKPSRDICQRGTSLTIQCQVDSQVTMMFWYRQQPGQSLTLIATANQGSEATYESGFVIDKFPISRPNLTFSTLTVSNMSPEDSSIYLCSALSFNQPQHFGDGTRLSIL.

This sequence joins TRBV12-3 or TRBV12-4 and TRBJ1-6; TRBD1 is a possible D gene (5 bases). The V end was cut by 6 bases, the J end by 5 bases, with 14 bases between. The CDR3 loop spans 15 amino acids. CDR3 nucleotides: TGTGCCAGCAGCCGACACGGGGGGAATAATTCACCCCTCCACTTT. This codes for CASSRHGGNNSPLHF.

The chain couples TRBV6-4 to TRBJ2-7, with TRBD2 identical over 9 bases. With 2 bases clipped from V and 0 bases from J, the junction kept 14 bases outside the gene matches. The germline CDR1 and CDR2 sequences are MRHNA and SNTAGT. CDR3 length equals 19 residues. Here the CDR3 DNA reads TGTGCCAGCAGTGACCCCCCGCCAGCGGGGGGCCAAAGCTCCTACGAGCAGTACGTC. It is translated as CASSDPPPAGGQSSYEQYV.

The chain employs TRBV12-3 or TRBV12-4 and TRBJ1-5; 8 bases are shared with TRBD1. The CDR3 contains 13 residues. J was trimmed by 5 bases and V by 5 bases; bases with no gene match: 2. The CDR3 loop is CASSQTGDQPQHF. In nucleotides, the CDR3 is TGTGCCAGCAGTCAGACAGGGGATCAGCCCCAGCATTTT.

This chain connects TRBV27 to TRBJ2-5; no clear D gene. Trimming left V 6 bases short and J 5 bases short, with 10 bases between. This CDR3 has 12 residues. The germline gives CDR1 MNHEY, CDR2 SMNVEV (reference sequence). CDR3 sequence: CASSLPGETQYF. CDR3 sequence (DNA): TGTGCCAGCAGCCTCCCCGGGGAGACCCAGTACTTC.

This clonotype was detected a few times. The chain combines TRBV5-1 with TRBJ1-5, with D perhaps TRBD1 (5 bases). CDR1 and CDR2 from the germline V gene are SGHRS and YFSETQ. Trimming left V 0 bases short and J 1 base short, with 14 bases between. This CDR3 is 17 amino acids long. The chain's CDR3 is CASSLVAEGLSNQPQHF. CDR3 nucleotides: TGCGCCAGCAGCTTGGTGGCCGAGGGACTGAGCAATCAGCCCCAGCATTTT.

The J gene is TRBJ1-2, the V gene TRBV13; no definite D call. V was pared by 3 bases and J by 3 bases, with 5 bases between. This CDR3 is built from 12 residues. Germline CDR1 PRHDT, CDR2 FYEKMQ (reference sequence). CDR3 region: CASSFSYYGYTF. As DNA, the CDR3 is TGTGCCAGCAGCTTCTCTTACTATGGCTACACCTTC.

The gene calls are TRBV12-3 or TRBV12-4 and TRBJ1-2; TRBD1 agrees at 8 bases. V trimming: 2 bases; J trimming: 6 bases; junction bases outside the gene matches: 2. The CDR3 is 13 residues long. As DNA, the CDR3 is TGTGCCAGCAGTTTAATCAGGGGGCATGGCTACACCTTC. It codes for CASSLIRGHGYTF.

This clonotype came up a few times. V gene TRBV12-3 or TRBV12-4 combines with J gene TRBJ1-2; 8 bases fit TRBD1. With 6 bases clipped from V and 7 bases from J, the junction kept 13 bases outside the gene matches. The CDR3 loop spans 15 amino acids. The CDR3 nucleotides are TGTGCCAGCAGAGATCCGGGACAGGAAGATGGTGGCTACACCTTC. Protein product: CASRDPGQEDGGYTF.